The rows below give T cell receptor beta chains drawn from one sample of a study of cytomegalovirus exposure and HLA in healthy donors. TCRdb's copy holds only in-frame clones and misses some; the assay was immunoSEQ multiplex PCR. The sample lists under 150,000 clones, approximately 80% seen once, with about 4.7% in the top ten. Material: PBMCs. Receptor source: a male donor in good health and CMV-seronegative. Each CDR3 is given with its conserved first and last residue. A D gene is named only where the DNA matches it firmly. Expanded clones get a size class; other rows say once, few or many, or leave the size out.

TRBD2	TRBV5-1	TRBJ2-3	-	TGCGCCAGCAACTCGACTAGCGGGGTCACAGATACGCAGTATTTT	CASNSTSGVTDTQYF
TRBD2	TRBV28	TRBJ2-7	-	TGTGCCAGCATTACCAGTTCGGAAGTCGGGGGGTCAAGTTACGAGCAGTACTTC	CASITSSEVGGSSYEQYF
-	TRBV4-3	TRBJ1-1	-	TGCGCCAGCAGCCAAGAAGCCGTTTGGAACACTGAAGCTTTCTTT	CASSQEAVWNTEAFF
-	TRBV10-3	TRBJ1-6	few	TGTGCCATCAGTGAGGGCAAGGGGTCACCCCTCCACTTT	CAISEGKGSPLHF
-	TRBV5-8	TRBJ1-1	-	-	CASSLVGRGSFF
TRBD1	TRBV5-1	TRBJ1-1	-	TGCGCCAGCAGCTCGACAGGGATTACTGAAGCTTTCTTT	CASSSTGITEAFF
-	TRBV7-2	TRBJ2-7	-	TGTGCCAGCAGCTTTAGACAGGTTCATAGGCAGTACTTC	CASSFRQVHRQYF
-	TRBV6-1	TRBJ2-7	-	TGTGCCAGCAGTGAAAGGCAGGTCCCCTACGAGCAGTACTTC	CASSERQVPYEQYF
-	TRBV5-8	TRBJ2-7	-	TGTGCCAGCAGCTTGGGATCCGGAGCTAGCTACGAGCAGTACTTC	CASSLGSGASYEQYF
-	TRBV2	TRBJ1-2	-	TGTGCCAGCAGTGACCAGGGTCTTGGCTACACCTTC	CASSDQGLGYTF
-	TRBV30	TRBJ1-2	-	TGTGCCTGGAGTTTCAGGGGCGCCCACTATGGCTACACCTTC	CAWSFRGAHYGYTF
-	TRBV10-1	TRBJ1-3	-	TGCGCCAGCGGGGACAGAAACACCATATATTTT	CASGDRNTIYF
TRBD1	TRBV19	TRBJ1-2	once	TGTGCCAGTAGTACCGACAGGGTTGCTAACTATGGCTACACCTTC	CASSTDRVANYGYTF
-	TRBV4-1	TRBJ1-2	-	TGCGCCAGCAGCCAAGACTCCAGGGGAGGGCGAGGCTACACCTTC	CASSQDSRGGRGYTF
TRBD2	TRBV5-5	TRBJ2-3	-	TGTGCCAGCAGCTCGCTAGCGGGGGTAAACACAGATACGCAGTATTTT	CASSSLAGVNTDTQYF
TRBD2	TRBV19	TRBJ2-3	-	TGTGCCAGTAGTTACCCGGGACTAGCGAACACAGATACGCAGTATTTT	CASSYPGLANTDTQYF
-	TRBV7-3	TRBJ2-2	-	TGTGCCAGCAGCTTAACCGACTTCGTCGGGGAGCTGTTTTTT	CASSLTDFVGELFF
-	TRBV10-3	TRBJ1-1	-	TGTGCCATCAGTGAGTCGTCGTTAAACACTGAAGCTTTCTTT	CAISESSLNTEAFF
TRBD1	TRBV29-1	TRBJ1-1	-	TGCAGCGTCCAAGGGGGCAGGGGGAGACAGAACACTGAAGCTTTCTTT	CSVQGGRGRQNTEAFF
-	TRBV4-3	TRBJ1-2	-	TGCGCCAGCAGCCAAGATTTGGAGGGATTGGGGTCTGGCTACACCTTC	CASSQDLEGLGSGYTF
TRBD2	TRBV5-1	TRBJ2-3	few	TGCGCCAGCAGGGCTACTAGCGGGGATGTGGATACGCAGTATTTT	CASRATSGDVDTQYF
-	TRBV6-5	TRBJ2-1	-	TGTGCCAGCAGTTACAGGGGAAGATGGAATGAGCAGTTCTTC	CASSYRGRWNEQFF
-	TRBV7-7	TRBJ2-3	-	TGTGCCAGCAGCTTAGGGGGGGTAGGCACAGATACGCAGTATTTT	CASSLGGVGTDTQYF
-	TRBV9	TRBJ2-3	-	TGTGCCAGCAGTCCCCGAGGTTCCACAGATACGCAGTATTTT	CASSPRGSTDTQYF
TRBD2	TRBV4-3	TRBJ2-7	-	TGCGCCAGCAGCCAGCTAGCGGGGGGGCCTAATGAGCAGTACTTC	CASSQLAGGPNEQYF
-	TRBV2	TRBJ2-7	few	TGTGCCAGCTCTGACGCCCAGGGGACCTACGAGCAGTACTTC	CASSDAQGTYEQYF
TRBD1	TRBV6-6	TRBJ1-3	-	TGTGCCAGCAGCCACATCCGGGACAGCTCTGGAAACACCATATATTTT	CASSHIRDSSGNTIYF
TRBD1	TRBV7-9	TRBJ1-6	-	TGTGCCAGCAGCCGCGGGACAGATAATTCACCCCTCCACTTT	CASSRGTDNSPLHF
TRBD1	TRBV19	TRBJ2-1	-	TGTGCCAGTAAAAAAGGGGACAGACTCAATGAGCAGTTCTTC	CASKKGDRLNEQFF
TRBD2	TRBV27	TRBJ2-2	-	TGTGCCAGCAACCCTAGCGGGGGACCGAACACCGGGGAGCTGTTTTTT	CASNPSGGPNTGELFF
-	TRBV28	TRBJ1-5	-	TGTGCCAGCAGTTCGCCGGCGGGGAATCAGCCCCAGCATTTT	CASSSPAGNQPQHF
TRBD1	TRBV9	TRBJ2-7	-	TGTGCCAGCAGCCCCCGGGACAGGGGTTACGAGCAGTACTTC	CASSPRDRGYEQYF
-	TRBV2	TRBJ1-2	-	TGTGCCAGCAGTCGGGGGGAAGTCGGCTACACCTTC	CASSRGEVGYTF
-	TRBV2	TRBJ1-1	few	TGTGCCAGCAGCGCACCCAAGGCCAGCGGCTCTGAAGCTTTCTTT	CASSAPKASGSEAFF
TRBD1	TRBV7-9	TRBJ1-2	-	TGTGCCAGCAGCTCACAGGGGAGCTACACCTTC	CASSSQGSYTF
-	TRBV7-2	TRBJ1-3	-	TGTGCCAGCAGACTCGACAGCAATCGGGTAAACACCATATATTTT	CASRLDSNRVNTIYF
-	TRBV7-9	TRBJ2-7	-	TGTGCCAGCAACACAGGGCACGGACCTTGGTACGAGCAGTACTTC	CASNTGHGPWYEQYF
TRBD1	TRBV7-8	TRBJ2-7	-	TGTGCCAGCAGCTGGCCAGCCGGGACAGGGAGGTACGAGCAGTACTTC	CASSWPAGTGRYEQYF
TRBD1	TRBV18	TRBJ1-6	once	TGTGCCAGCTCACCAGCCACAGGGGGAGATTCACCCCTCCACTTT	CASSPATGGDSPLHF
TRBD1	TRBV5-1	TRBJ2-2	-	TGCGCCAGCAGCATAGGACAGGTTAACACCGGGGAGCTGTTTTTT	CASSIGQVNTGELFF
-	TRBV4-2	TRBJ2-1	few	TGTGCCAGCAGCCCCAGGGAAGCCGCCCAGCTGTTCTTC	CASSPREAAQLFF
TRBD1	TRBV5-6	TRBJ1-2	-	TGTGCCAGCAGCTTGGCGACAGGGTCGATACGCGTGTTTTATGGCTACACCTTC	CASSLATGSIRVFYGYTF
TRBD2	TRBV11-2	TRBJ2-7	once	TGTGCCAGCAGATTGCTGGGGGGGGGAGGGCAGTACTTC	CASRLLGGGGQYF